Shown below are 19 T cell receptor beta chains from a single sample sequenced in a study of blood T cell repertoires in COVID-19. The table came from immunoSEQ multiplex PCR; TCRdb's copy has only in-frame clones and leaves some out. Altogether some 100,000 clones are present, more than 90% being singletons, with the ten largest covering around 6%. The sequencing sample was made of peripheral blood. Receptors originate from a man in his 70s with acute or convalescent COVID-19.

The chain carries TRBV18 and TRBJ1-1; D possibly corresponds to TRBD1 (6 bases). V lost 3 bases to trimming and J lost 5 bases, with 10 bases between them. This CDR3 has 13 residues. CDR1 KGHSH and CDR2 LQKENI come from the germline V gene. The CDR3 protein is CASSPSGVTEAFF. The CDR3 nucleotides read TGTGCCAGCTCACCCTCAGGGGTTACTGAAGCTTTCTTT. The full variable domain, with the rest looked up from reference TRBV18 and TRBJ1-1, is NAGVMQNPRHLVRRRGQEARLRCSPMKGHSHVYWYRQLPEEGLKFMVYLQKENIIDESGMPKERFSAEFPKEGPSILRIQQVVRGDSAAYFCASSPSGVTEAFFGQGTRLTVV.

The chain employs TRBV6-5 and TRBJ1-1, with 8 bases aligning to TRBD1. CDR1 and CDR2 (germline): MNHEY, SVGAGI. The trim removed 8 bases at V and 1 base at J, leaving 0 bases unmatched. The CDR3 extends over 12 amino acids. DNA of the CDR3: TGTGCCAGCGGACAGGGGAACACTGAAGCTTTCTTT. This translates into CASGQGNTEAFF.

In DNA form, the CDR3 reads TGTGCCAGCAGGGGGCGAGTCACCGGGGAGCTGTTTTTT. It is translated as CASRGRVTGELFF. The chain couples TRBV9 to TRBJ2-2; a weak D match, TRBD1 (5 bases). Germline CDR1 and CDR2: SGDLS and YYNGEE. Trimming took off 5 bases at V and 4 bases at J, with 9 bases between the two ends. The CDR3 totals 13 residues. Supplemented by reference TRBV9 and TRBJ2-2, the full variable domain reads DSGVTQTPKHLITATGQRVTLRCSPRSGDLSVYWYQQSLDQGLQFLIQYYNGEERAKGNILERFSAQQFPDLHSELNLSSLELGDSALYFCASRGRVTGELFFGEGSRLTVL.

In DNA form, the CDR3 reads TGTGCCAGCAGTTGGTTGGGGGCGCGGGAGACCCAGTACTTC. Protein sequence: CASSWLGARETQYF. The genes are TRBV6-5 and TRBJ2-5; perhaps TRBD1 as D (6 bases). Germline CDR1 reads MNHEY; CDR2 reads SVGAGI. V lost 4 bases and J 5 bases, leaving 14 bases between the germline ends. The CDR3 loop spans 14 amino acids.

This chain joins TRBV5-4 and TRBJ1-4; tentatively, D is TRBD1 (5 bases). The germline V gene has CDR1 SGHNT and CDR2 YYREEE (reference sequence). Trimming removed 2 bases from V and 7 bases from J, with 12 bases in between. CDR3 size: 14 residues. CDR3 sequence reads: CASSFGGSSEKLFF. CDR3 bases: TGTGCCAGCAGCTTTGGGGGGTCAAGTGAAAAACTGTTTTTT.

The chain links TRBV21-1 to TRBJ2-3; the table's TRBD2 call for D was not verified on the DNA. TRBV21-1 is shown as a pseudogene. CDR3 length: 14 amino acids. This CDR3 reads CASSKSPSTDTQYF. In nucleotides, the CDR3 is TGTGCCAGCAGCAAGAGTCCTAGCACAGATACGCAGTATTTT.

The V gene is TRBV6-1, the J gene TRBJ1-4; no clear D gene. Germline V gene lookup returns CDR1 MNHNS and CDR2 SASEGT. V gave up 2 bases and J gave up 8 bases, with 12 bases separating them. The CDR3 consists of 14 residues. The CDR3 is CASSESMPEEKLFF. CDR3 nucleotide sequence: TGTGCCAGCAGTGAATCGATGCCCGAGGAAAAACTGTTTTTT.

The chain carries TRBV18 and TRBJ1-4; no clear D. Germline loops: CDR1 KGHSH, CDR2 LQKENI. This CDR3 is built from 14 residues. Trimming took off 6 bases at V and 8 bases at J, with 16 bases between the two ends. CDR3 sequence reads: CASSPGRTEEKLFF. The CDR3 coding sequence is TGTGCCAGCTCCCCAGGTCGGACTGAAGAAAAACTGTTTTTT.

The chain uses TRBV10-3 and TRBJ1-2, with D perhaps matching TRBD1 (6 bases). CDR1 and CDR2 (germline): ENHRY, SYGVKD. The V end lost 2 bases, the J end lost 0 bases, and 13 bases lay between the germline ends. CDR3 size: 16 residues. The CDR3 region has the DNA TGTGCCATCAGTGAGCAAACAGGGCCGCCTAACTATGGCTACACCTTC. Translated: CAISEQTGPPNYGYTF.

The genes are TRBV11-3 and TRBJ1-2; D might be TRBD1 (6 bases). The germline V and J ends were trimmed by 3 bases and 3 bases, with 26 bases remaining between them. The CDR3 is made up of 19 amino acids. Germline V CDR1 and CDR2: SGHNT, YENEEA. This chain's CDR3 is CASSFRAPPGTPFYYGYTF. The CDR3 coding sequence is TGTGCCAGCAGCTTTAGAGCTCCCCCCGGGACACCATTCTACTATGGCTACACCTTC.

This chain connects TRBV13 to TRBJ1-4, with D possibly being TRBD1 (6 bases). CDR3 length: 16 amino acids. The V gene lost 0 bases and the J gene lost 8 bases, with 16 bases spanning the gap. Germline CDR1 is PRHDT and CDR2 is FYEKMQ (reference sequence). CDR3 residues: CASSLGYRELGEKLFF. The CDR3 nucleotides are TGTGCCAGCAGCTTAGGGTACAGGGAGTTGGGAGAAAAACTGTTTTTT.

CDR3 amino acids: CASVTSGAPREQFF. The DNA of the CDR3 is TGTGCCAGCGTGACTAGCGGGGCTCCCCGTGAGCAGTTCTTC. The chain is built from TRBV2 and TRBJ2-1; 11 bases agree with TRBD2. CDR1 is SNHLY and CDR2 is FYNNEI in the germline V gene. The CDR3 contains 14 residues. J gave up 9 bases and V 8 bases, and 9 bases lay outside the gene matches.

The chain joins TRBV30 to TRBJ1-1, with 7 positions matching TRBD1. With V trimmed by 4 bases and J by 1 base, 3 bases remained unmatched. Germline CDR1 GTSNPN, CDR2 SVGIG (reference sequence). The CDR3 totals 13 residues. CDR3 in DNA: TGTGCCTGGACCCGACAGGGGAACACTGAAGCTTTCTTT. This translates into CAWTRQGNTEAFF.

This chain links TRBV11-2 with TRBJ2-7; 7 positions agree with TRBD2. The CDR3 contains 15 residues. J lost 4 bases, V lost 1 base, and 7 bases had no gene match. Germline loops: CDR1 SGHAT, CDR2 FQNNGV. This CDR3 reads CASSLAGGRSYEQYF. CDR3 DNA: TGTGCCAGCAGCTTAGCTGGCGGGAGATCGTACGAGCAGTACTTC.

V and J are TRBV6-5 and TRBJ2-7; 14 bases align to TRBD2. CDR1 is MNHEY, CDR2 SVGAGI, per germline. J gave up 9 bases and V 6 bases, and 7 bases lay outside the gene matches. The CDR3 sequence is 14 residues long. In DNA, the CDR3 is TGTGCCAGCAGGCAGACTAGCGGGAGGGCGGGGCAGTACTTC. Protein product: CASRQTSGRAGQYF.

This clone has a handful of counts. The chain is built from TRBV11-2 and TRBJ2-2; D gene uncertain. The length of the CDR3 is 13 residues. Germline assignment: CDR1 SGHAT and CDR2 FQNNGV. V lost 5 bases to trimming and J lost 4 bases, with 8 bases between them. The CDR3 spells CASSPISTGELFF. DNA for the CDR3: TGTGCCAGCAGCCCCATCAGCACCGGGGAGCTGTTTTTT.

The CDR3 bases are TGCGCCAGCAGCTTGGACGAGCGGGACGGGGGAAAGGGTGGCTACACCTTC. This translates into CASSLDERDGGKGGYTF. This chain uses TRBV5-1 with TRBJ1-2, with a possible D match to TRBD1 (5 bases). Germline V gene data show CDR1 as SGHRS and CDR2 as YFSETQ. This CDR3 comprises 17 residues. Between the trimmed V and J ends, which lost 0 bases and 7 bases, there was a span of 22 bases. Full variable domain (remainder filled in from reference TRBV5-1 and TRBJ1-2): KAGVTQTPRYLIKTRGQQVTLSCSPISGHRSVSWYQQTPGQGLQFLFEYFSETQRNKGNFPGRFSGRQFSNSRSEMNVSTLELGDSALYLCASSLDERDGGKGGYTFGSGTRLTVV.

V usage is TRBV5-1 and J usage is TRBJ1-1; weak D call: TRBD1 (5 bases). The V end lost 0 bases, the J end lost 0 bases, and 12 bases lay between the germline ends. The CDR3 totals 16 residues. The germline gives CDR1 SGHRS, CDR2 YFSETQ. CDR3 region: CASSLESGRMNTEAFF. DNA of the CDR3: TGCGCCAGCAGCTTGGAGTCAGGGAGGATGAACACTGAAGCTTTCTTT.

This rearrangement joins TRBV28 to TRBJ2-7; TRBD1 aligns across 7 bases. CDR3 length equals 14 residues. Germline CDR1 reads MDHEN; CDR2 reads SYDVKM. The junction had 6 bases not matched to a gene; V was cut back by 4 bases and J by 3 bases. The CDR3 bases are TGTGCCAGCAGTTCCGGACAGGTGAACTACGAGCAGTACTTC. The encoded protein is CASSSGQVNYEQYF.